These 3 T cell receptor beta chains came from one sample sequenced in a study of CD8+ T cells in alopecia areata. cDNA reverse transcribed from extracted RNA served as the sequencing template. Clones were sequenced by immunoSEQ multiplex PCR, and TCRdb holds only the in-frame ones, with some missing. The sample has hundreds of thousands of clones; 65% to 70% are singletons. Source: CD4+ T cells sorted from blood, taken at week 0. All receptors derive from a human donor with alopecia areata.

The gene calls are TRBV4-1 and TRBJ1-2; D is possibly TRBD1 (5 bases). The V end lost 4 bases, the J end lost 8 bases, and 20 bases lay between the germline ends. The CDR3 runs to 15 residues. CDR1 MGHRA and CDR2 YSYEKL come from the germline V gene. The chain's CDR3 is CASSPTYPGRGGYTF. CDR3 sequence (DNA): TGCGCCAGCAGCCCTACTTACCCGGGGCGAGGAGGCTACACCTTC.

The rearrangement uses TRBV27 and TRBJ1-5; 11 bases agree with TRBD1. V dropped 5 bases and J dropped 4; count of bases not matched to a gene: 7. CDR1 and CDR2 (germline): MNHEY, SMNVEV (reference sequence). This CDR3 has 16 amino acids. CDR3 region: CASSPRTGGFNQPQHF. The CDR3 DNA follows: TGTGCCAGCAGTCCCCGGACAGGGGGCTTTAATCAGCCCCAGCATTTT.

In nucleotides, the CDR3 is TGCGCCAGCAGCGTCGGGACATATAGCAATCAGCCCCAGCATTTT. As protein: CASSVGTYSNQPQHF. The rearrangement links TRBV5-1 to TRBJ1-5, with D maybe TRBD1 (6 bases). The CDR3 runs to 15 residues. The V end lost 4 bases, the J end lost 0 bases, and 11 bases lay between the germline ends. Germline V gene lookup returns CDR1 SGHRS and CDR2 YFSETQ. Full variable domain (remainder filled in from reference TRBV5-1 and TRBJ1-5): KAGVTQTPRYLIKTRGQQVTLSCSPISGHRSVSWYQQTPGQGLQFLFEYFSETQRNKGNFPGRFSGRQFSNSRSEMNVSTLELGDSALYLCASSVGTYSNQPQHFGDGTRLSIL.